This TCR beta chain was sequenced in a study of naive and memory T cell subsets (dated 2017 in TCRdb). Notes on the research overall: The figure summarizing the skin biopsy and whole blood samples listed approximately 10 blood donors, 7 tuberculin skin test biopsies and 3 saline control biopsies. Skin biopsies were collected from tuberculin skin test sites or from saline-injected control sites and were processed for RNA extraction as previously described. PCR2 was typically performed as a SYBR Green qPCR that was stopped at a set threshold, although end-point PCR (roughly 6 cycles) could be used instead for low-input samples.

A few counts support this clonotype. Its specific antigen is unknown. The input lacks base qualities; no much larger clone sits a single base away. The treatment or condition label, read with the paper, signifies: skin biopsy from PPD injection site in Mantoux-positive individual. The study reported a robust and sensitive protocol to amplify, sequence and analyze TCRs, based on 3' ligation of a UMI-containing oligonucleotide to TCR cDNA. In individuals with a positive Mantoux test, tuberculin skin test biopsies were taken from sites that had been injected with PPD. Total RNA was treated with RQ1 DNase, without cell sorting, prior to reverse transcription, with an input of roughly 1 to 1000 ng being targeted. To check how robust the pipeline was in samples where T cells make up a minority population, libraries were built from skin biopsies and whole blood. Overall study results and their limits: Details of skin biopsy collection and RNA processing were not given in the paper but were referenced to earlier studies. The larger number of TCRs found at tuberculin skin test sites was interpreted as T cell infiltration of a delayed type IV hypersensitivity reaction. Both types of skin biopsy reportedly yielded TCR sequences, though far more TCRs came from tuberculin skin test sites. The RNA-based method was acknowledged to be potentially sensitive to changes in TCR transcripts with T cell activation and differentiation.

From the cysteine up to the phenylalanine, the CDR3 has a length of 15 residues. Only CDR3 DNA remains: 45 bases, in frame from the first base. V gives up 2 bases and J gives up 3 bases, and the segment between their germline ends measures 14 bases. In the germline V gene, CDR1 corresponds to SGDLS and CDR2 to YYNGEE. Library generation was performed with UMI-ligation and nested PCR. The ligated cDNA was amplified in four rounds of PCR with nested alpha and beta constant region primers together with the SP2 primer. For the blood and skin samples, reverse transcription of TCR RNA was done with SuperScript IV along with alpha and beta constant region primers. T4 RNA ligase 1 was used to ligate an oligonucleotide containing the Illumina SP2 primer and a UMI to the 3' end of the cDNA. To prevent hairpin formation, the 12-nucleotide UMI was made up of two random hexamers with an eight-base spacer between them. TCR alpha and beta chain libraries were processed separately from the second PCR onward, with dual indexing for multiplexing. After pooling, the indexed libraries were analyzed by capillary electrophoresis and sequenced on either an Illumina MiSeq or NextSeq. Libraries were spiked with PhiX DNA at roughly 5-7% so that base diversity was increased and cluster recognition was improved. The published analysis was carried out like this. Demultiplexor pulled UMIs out of read 2, joined the UMIs with the TCR sequence from read 1, and separated reads according to sample indices. V and J genes and V-J junctions were identified by Decombinator, which gave every TCR a five-part identifier that included V and J deletions. Collapsinator used UMIs to correct sequencing errors and PCR amplification heterogeneity, producing a UMI-based abundance for each TCR. CDR3Translator turned identifiers into nucleotide sequence, translated the nucleotide sequence into amino acids, and pulled out CDR3 regions based on terminal motifs. After normalization to the amount of input RNA, the error-corrected alpha and beta TCR counts from blood and from skin were compared. Clones were called with MiXCR by TCRdb after fastp trimmed the public reads at Q25, and only in-frame beta chains were retained. Each CDR3 protein gets just one entry, which takes the most common genes and DNA from the rows behind it. Clone size and V and J calls follow TCRdb, not the original study. Present in this sample are tens of thousands of distinct CDR3 sequences, about 6.2% of which were seen just once. 2.5% to 3.5% of the sample goes to the ten largest clones.

Material: skin, obtained from a tuberculin skin test site. Here the chain combines TRBV9 and TRBJ1-1; the D gene is not confidently resolved. This TCR came from an adult in good health. CDR3 loop: CASSVGRLRDTEAFF. The DNA sequence reads TGTGCCAGCAGCGTTGGACGATTGAGGGACACTGAAGCTTTCTTT.